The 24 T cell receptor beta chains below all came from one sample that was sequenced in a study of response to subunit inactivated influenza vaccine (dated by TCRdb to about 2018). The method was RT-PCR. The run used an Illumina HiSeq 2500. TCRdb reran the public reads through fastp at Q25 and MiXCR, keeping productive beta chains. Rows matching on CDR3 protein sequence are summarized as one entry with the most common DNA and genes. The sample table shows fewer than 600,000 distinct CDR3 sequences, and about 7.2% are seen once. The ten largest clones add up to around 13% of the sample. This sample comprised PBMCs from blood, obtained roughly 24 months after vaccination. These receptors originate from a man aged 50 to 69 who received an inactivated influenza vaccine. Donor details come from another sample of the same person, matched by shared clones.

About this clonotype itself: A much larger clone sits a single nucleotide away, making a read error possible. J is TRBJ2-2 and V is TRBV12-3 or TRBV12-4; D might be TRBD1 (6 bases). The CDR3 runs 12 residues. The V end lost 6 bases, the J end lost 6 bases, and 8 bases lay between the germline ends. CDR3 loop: CASSGQPGELFF. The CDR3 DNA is TGTGCCAGCAGCGGACAGCCCGGGGAGCTGTTTTTT.

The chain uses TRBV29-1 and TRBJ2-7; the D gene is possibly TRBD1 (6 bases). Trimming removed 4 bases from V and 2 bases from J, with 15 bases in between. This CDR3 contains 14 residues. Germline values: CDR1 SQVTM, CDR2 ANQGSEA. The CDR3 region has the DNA TGCAGCGTTGCTTTTGGCAGGGGAACCTACGAGCAGTACTTC. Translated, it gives CSVAFGRGTYEQYF.

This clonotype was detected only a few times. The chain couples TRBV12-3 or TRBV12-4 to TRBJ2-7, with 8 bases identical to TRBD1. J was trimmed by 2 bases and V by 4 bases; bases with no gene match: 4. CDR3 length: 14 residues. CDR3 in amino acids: CASSWTGPAYEQYF. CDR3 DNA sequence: TGTGCCAGCAGTTGGACAGGGCCAGCCTACGAGCAGTACTTC.

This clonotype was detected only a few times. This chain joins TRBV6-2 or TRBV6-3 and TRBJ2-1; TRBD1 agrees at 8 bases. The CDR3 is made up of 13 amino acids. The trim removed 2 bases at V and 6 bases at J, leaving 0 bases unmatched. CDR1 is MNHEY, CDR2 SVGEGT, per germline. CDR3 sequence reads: CASSYDRGNEQFF. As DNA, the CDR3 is TGTGCCAGCAGTTACGACAGGGGCAATGAGCAGTTCTTC.

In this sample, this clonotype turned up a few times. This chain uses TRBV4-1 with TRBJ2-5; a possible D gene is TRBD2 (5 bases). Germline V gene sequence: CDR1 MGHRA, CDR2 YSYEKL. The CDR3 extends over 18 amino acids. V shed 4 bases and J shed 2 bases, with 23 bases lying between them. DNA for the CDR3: TGCGCCAGCAGCCCCCTTGGCTTTGGCGGGTTGGGACAAGAGACCCAGTACTTC. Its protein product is CASSPLGFGGLGQETQYF.

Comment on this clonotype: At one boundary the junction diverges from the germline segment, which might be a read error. CDR3 in amino acids: CASSLGTAQDTQYF. The DNA of the CDR3 is TGTGCCAGCAGCTTAGGGACAGCGCAAGACACCCAGTACTTC. The V gene is TRBV7-9, the J gene TRBJ2-5, with D perhaps TRBD1 (6 bases). This CDR3 contains 14 residues. CDR1 and CDR2 from the germline V gene are SEHNR and FQNEAQ (reference sequence). The full variable domain, with the rest looked up from reference TRBV7-9 and TRBJ2-5, is DTGVSQNPRHKITKRGQNVTFRCDPISEHNRLYWYRQTLGQGPEFLTYFQNEAQLEKSRLLSDRFSAERPKGSFSTLEIQRTEQGDSAMYLCASSLGTAQDTQYFGPGTRLLVL.

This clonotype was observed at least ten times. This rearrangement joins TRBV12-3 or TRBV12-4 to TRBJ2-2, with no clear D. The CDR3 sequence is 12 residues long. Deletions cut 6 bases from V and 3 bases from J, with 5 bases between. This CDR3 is CASRRDTGELFF. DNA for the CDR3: TGTGCCAGCAGGCGAGACACCGGGGAGCTGTTTTTT.

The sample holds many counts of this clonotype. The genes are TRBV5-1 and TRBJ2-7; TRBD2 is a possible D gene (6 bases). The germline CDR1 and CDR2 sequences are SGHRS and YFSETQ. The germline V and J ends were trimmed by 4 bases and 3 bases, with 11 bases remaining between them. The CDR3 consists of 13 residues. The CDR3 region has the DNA TGCGCCAGCAGCCCCGCGGGAAACTACGAGCAGTACTTC. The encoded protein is CASSPAGNYEQYF.

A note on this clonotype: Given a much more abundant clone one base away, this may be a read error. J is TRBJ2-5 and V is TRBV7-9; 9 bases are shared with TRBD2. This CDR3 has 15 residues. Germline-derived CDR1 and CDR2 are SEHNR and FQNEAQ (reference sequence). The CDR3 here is CASSLLSGRRESQYF. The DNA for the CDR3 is TGTGCCAGCAGCTTACTTAGCGGGAGAAGAGAGAGCCAGTACTTC.

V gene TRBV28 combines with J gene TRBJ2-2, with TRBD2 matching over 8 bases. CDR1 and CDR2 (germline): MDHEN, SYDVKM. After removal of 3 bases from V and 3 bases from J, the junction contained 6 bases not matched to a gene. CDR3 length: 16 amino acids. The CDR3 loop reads CASSFSGGTYTGELFF. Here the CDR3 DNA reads TGTGCCAGCAGTTTCAGCGGGGGCACTTACACCGGGGAGCTGTTTTTT.

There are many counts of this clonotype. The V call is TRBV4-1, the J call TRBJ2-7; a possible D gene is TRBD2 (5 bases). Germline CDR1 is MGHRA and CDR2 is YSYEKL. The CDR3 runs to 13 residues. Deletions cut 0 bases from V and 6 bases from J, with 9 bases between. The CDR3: CASSQDPRGEQYF. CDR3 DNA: TGCGCCAGCAGCCAAGACCCCCGGGGCGAGCAGTACTTC.

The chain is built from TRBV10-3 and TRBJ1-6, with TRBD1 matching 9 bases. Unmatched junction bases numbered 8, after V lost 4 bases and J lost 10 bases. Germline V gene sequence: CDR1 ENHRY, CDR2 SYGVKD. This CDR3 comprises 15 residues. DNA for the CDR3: TGTGCCATCAGTGGGGCCGGGACAGGGTCCTCACCCCTCCACTTT. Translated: CAISGAGTGSSPLHF.

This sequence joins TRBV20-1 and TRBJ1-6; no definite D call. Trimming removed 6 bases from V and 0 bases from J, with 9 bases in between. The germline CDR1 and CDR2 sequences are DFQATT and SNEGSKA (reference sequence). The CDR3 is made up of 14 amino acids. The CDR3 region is CSAGSHSYNSPLHF. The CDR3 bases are TGCAGTGCCGGGAGCCACTCCTATAATTCACCCCTCCACTTT.

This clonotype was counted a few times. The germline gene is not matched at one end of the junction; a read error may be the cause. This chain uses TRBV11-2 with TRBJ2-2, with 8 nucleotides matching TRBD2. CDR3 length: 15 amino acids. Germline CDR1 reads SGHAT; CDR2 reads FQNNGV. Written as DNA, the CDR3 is TGTGCCAGCAGGTTAGCGGGATTGAACACCGGGGAGCTGTTTTTT. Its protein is CASRLAGLNTGELFF.

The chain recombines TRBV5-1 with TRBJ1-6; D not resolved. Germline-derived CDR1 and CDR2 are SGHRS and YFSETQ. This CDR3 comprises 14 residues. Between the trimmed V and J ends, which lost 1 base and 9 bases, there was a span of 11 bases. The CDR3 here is CASSLRVVGSPLHF. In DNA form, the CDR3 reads TGCGCCAGCAGCTTGAGGGTGGTGGGTTCACCCCTCCACTTT.

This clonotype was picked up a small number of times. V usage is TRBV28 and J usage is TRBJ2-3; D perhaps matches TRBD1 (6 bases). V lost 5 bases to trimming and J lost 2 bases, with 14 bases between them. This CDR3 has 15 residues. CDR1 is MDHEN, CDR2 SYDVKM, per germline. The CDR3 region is CASSTRLGATDTQYF. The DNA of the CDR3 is TGTGCCAGCAGTACCCGATTGGGGGCCACAGATACGCAGTATTTT.

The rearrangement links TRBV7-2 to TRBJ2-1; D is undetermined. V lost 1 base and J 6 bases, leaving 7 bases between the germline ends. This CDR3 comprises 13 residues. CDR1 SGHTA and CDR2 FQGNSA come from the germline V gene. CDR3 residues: CASSLEESNEQFF. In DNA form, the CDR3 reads TGTGCCAGCAGCTTAGAAGAGTCCAATGAGCAGTTCTTC.

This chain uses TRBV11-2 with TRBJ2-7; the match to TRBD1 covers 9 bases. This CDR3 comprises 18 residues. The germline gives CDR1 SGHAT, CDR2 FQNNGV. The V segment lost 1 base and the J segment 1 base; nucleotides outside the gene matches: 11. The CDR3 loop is CASSLVGFGTGSSYEQYF. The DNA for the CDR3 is TGTGCCAGCAGCTTAGTGGGTTTTGGGACAGGGAGTTCCTACGAGCAGTACTTC.

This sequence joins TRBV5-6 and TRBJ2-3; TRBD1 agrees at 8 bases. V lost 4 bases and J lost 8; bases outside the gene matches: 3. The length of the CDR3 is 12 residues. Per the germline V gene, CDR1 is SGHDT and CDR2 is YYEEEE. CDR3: CASSLQGGTQYF. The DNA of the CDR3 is TGTGCCAGCAGCCTACAGGGGGGTACGCAGTATTTT.

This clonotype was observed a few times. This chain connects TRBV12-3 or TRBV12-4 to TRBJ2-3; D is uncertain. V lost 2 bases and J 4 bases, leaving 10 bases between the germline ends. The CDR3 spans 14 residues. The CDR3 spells CASSLMSEADTQYF. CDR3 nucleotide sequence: TGTGCCAGCAGTTTAATGAGCGAGGCAGATACGCAGTATTTT.

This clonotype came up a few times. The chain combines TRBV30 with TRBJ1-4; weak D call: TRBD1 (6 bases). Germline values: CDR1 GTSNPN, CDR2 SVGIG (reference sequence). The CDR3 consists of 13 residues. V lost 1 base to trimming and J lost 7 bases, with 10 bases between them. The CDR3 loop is CAWSARGVEKLFF. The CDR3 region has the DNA TGTGCCTGGAGTGCCAGGGGTGTTGAAAAACTGTTTTTT.

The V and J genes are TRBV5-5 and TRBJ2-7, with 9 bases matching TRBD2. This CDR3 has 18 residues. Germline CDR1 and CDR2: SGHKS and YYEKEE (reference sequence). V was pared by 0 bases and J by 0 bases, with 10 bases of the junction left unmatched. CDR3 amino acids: CASSLVPSGGTTSYEQYF. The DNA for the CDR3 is TGTGCCAGCAGCTTGGTCCCAAGCGGGGGGACGACCTCCTACGAGCAGTACTTC.

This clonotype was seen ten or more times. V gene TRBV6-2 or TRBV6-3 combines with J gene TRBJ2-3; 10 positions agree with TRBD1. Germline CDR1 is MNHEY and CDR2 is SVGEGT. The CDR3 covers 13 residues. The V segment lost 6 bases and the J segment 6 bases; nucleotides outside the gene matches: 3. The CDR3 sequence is CASSRQGADTQYF. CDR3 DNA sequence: TGTGCCAGCAGCAGACAGGGGGCGGATACGCAGTATTTT.

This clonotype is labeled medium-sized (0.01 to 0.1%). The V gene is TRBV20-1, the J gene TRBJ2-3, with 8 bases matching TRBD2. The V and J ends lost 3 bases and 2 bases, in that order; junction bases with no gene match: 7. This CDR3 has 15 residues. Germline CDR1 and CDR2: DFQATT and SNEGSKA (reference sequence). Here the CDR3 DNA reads TGCAGTGCTAGTATTAGCGGGGAATTCACAGATACGCAGTATTTT. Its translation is CSASISGEFTDTQYF.